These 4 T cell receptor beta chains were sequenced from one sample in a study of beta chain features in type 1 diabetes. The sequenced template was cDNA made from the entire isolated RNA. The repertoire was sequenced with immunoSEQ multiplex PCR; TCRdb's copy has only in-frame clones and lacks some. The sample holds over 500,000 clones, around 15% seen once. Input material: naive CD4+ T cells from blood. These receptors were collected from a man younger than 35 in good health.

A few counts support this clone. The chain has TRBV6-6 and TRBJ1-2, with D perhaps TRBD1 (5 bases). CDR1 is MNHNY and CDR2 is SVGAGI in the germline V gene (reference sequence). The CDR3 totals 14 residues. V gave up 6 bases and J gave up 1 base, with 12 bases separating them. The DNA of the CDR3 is TGTGCCAGCAGCAAGGGGCCGGTTAACTATGGCTACACCTTC. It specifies CASSKGPVNYGYTF.

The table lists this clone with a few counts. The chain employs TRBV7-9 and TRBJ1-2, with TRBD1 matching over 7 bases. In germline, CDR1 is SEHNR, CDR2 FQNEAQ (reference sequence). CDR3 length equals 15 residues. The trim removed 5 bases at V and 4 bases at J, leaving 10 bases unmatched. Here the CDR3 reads CASSHSTTGSYGYTF. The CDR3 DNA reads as TGTGCCAGCAGCCACTCGACGACAGGGTCCTATGGCTACACCTTC.

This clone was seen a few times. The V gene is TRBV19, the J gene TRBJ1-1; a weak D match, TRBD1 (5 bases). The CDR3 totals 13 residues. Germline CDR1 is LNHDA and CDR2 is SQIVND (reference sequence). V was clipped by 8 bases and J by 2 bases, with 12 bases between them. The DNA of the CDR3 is TGTGCCAGTGGGACCGGGAAAAACACTGAAGCTTTCTTT. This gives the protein CASGTGKNTEAFF.

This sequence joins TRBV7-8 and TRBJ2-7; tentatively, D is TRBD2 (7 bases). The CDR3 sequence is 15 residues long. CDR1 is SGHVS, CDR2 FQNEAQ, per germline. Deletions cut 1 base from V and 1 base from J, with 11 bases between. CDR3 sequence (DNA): TGTGCCAGCAGCTTAGACGGGGGGCCGTCCTACGAGCAGTACTTC. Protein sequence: CASSLDGGPSYEQYF.